The T cell receptor beta chain under discussion was sequenced for a study of Ad26.COV2.S vaccination and SARS-CoV-2 variants. Study overall: Into the muscle, Ad26.COV2.S was dosed once or twice, 56 days apart. Broader study findings: It was vaccine recipients, not placebo recipients, who had the higher spike-specific TCR breadth.

The repertoire was sequenced with immunoSEQ multiplex PCR; TCRdb's copy has only in-frame clones and lacks some. The sample contains around 400,000 clones, around 90% of which appear only once. Treatment specified: roughly 18 received Ad26.COV2.S at low or high dose, single or two shots; about 5 received placebo; per-sample allocation not given. Repertoires come from day 63 after the first vaccine or placebo injection. Aged 18-55 years, donor was enrolled in Boston in the early 2020s. V gave up 0 bases and J gave up 0 bases, with 22 bases separating them. Germline V lookup: CDR1 MGHRA, CDR2 YSYEKL. The CDR3 is made up of 20 amino acids. As for this clone: Its antigen remains unidentified.

Source: peripheral blood, taken in a trial of Ad26.COV2.S vaccine versus placebo. This sequence originates from a person aged 18-65 years who received the Ad26.COV2.S COVID-19 vaccine or a placebo. The V call is TRBV4-1, the J call TRBJ2-3; D unclear. CDR3: CASSQELGSPLSPSTDTQYF. Here the CDR3 DNA reads TGCGCCAGCAGCCAAGAATTAGGAAGCCCCCTTAGCCCTAGCACAGATACGCAGTATTTT.